A single sample is the source of the 26 T cell receptor beta chains below, sequenced in a study of blood T cell repertoires in COVID-19 (dated by TCRdb to about 2020). The library relied on the immunoSEQ multiplex PCR assay. TCRdb stores this immuneACCESS table with in-frame sequences only. Part of the clones is absent; in the studies checked, under half of the shortfall reflects unresolved V genes, and no reason is known for the rest. The sample data list about 320,000 clones, and 80% to 90% of these were observed just once. The ten largest clonotypes hold 5% of the sample. The specimen sequenced was PBMCs or T cells enriched from blood (not recorded which). These receptors came from a young man who had recovered from COVID-19.

The genes are TRBV2 and TRBJ2-3; weak D call: TRBD2 (6 bases). Trimming cost V 7 bases and J 2 bases, with 16 bases left between them. The CDR3 is made up of 15 amino acids. Germline lookup yields CDR1 SNHLY and CDR2 FYNNEI. The CDR3 loop is CASKGGATYTDTQYF. CDR3 DNA: TGTGCCAGCAAGGGCGGGGCGACCTACACAGATACGCAGTATTTT.

This clone was observed a single time. The V call is TRBV5-1, the J call TRBJ2-3; 7 nucleotides match TRBD2. V was pared by 2 bases and J by 0 bases, with 9 bases of the junction left unmatched. This CDR3 spans 17 amino acids. The V gene's germline CDR1 is SGHRS and CDR2 YFSETQ. DNA of the CDR3: TGCGCCAGCAGCTTCGGGACTAATTCGGATAGCACAGATACGCAGTATTTT. Protein product: CASSFGTNSDSTDTQYF.

This chain connects TRBV30 to TRBJ2-7, with D hard to call. V dropped 8 bases and J dropped 6 bases, with 14 bases sitting between them. CDR1 and CDR2 (germline): GTSNPN, SVGIG (reference sequence). The CDR3 totals 11 residues. The chain's CDR3 is CAGSVLVEQYF. Written as DNA, the CDR3 is TGTGCCGGTTCCGTACTTGTCGAGCAGTACTTC.

This clone showed up just a few times. The chain employs TRBV6-5 and TRBJ2-4; possible D gene TRBD2, 5 bases. Germline assignment: CDR1 MNHEY and CDR2 SVGAGI. The CDR3 consists of 16 residues. Trimming stripped 2 bases from V and 0 bases from J, with 11 bases between. The CDR3 loop is CASSYRGRGAKNIQYF. As DNA, the CDR3 is TGTGCCAGCAGTTACCGGGGAAGAGGAGCCAAAAACATTCAGTACTTC.

The V gene is TRBV5-6, the J gene TRBJ1-5; possibly TRBD1 for D (6 bases). The ends were cut back, 5 bases at V and 3 bases at J, with 12 bases in the middle. This CDR3 has 14 residues. From germline, CDR1 is SGHDT and CDR2 YYEEEE. The CDR3 DNA reads TGTGCCAGCAGAAAGACAGGTATCAATCAGCCCCAGCATTTT. It translates to CASRKTGINQPQHF.

The V and J genes are TRBV5-6 and TRBJ2-3, with 10 bases lining up with TRBD2. The V gene end was trimmed by 2 bases and the J gene end by 4 bases; junction bases not matched to a gene: 1. The germline gives CDR1 SGHDT, CDR2 YYEEEE. The CDR3 extends over 14 amino acids. The CDR3 DNA reads as TGTGCCAGCAGCTTAGCGGGGGGGCCAGATACGCAGTATTTT. Translated, it gives CASSLAGGPDTQYF.

As concerns this clone: Germline is not matched at one junction end, which may reflect a read error. The J gene is TRBJ1-6, the V gene TRBV7-6; 10 nucleotides line up with TRBD1. CDR1 SGHVS and CDR2 FNYEAQ come from the germline V gene. The CDR3 covers 15 residues. As DNA, the CDR3 is TGTGCCAGCAGCGATGGGACAGGGGATTATTCCCCCCTCCACTTT. Amino acid sequence: CASSDGTGDYSPLHF.

The gene calls are TRBV6-2 or TRBV6-3 and TRBJ2-4; the D is unclear. Germline V gene data show CDR1 as MNHEY and CDR2 as SVGEGT. V lost 0 bases, J lost 3 bases, and 6 bases lay in between. CDR3 length equals 14 residues. The CDR3 DNA reads TGTGCCAGCAGTTACTCGGCCCGCAAAAACATTCAGTACTTC. Residues: CASSYSARKNIQYF.

J is TRBJ2-2 and V is TRBV3-1 (or the pseudogene TRBV3-2), with 8 bases matching TRBD1. Germline trimming cut 6 bases from V and 4 bases from J; bases unmatched to any gene: 4. CDR3 length: 14 amino acids. Per germline, CDR1 LGHDT and CDR2 YNNKEL (reference sequence). This chain's CDR3 is CASRRTGSTGELFF. DNA for the CDR3: TGTGCCAGCAGACGGACAGGGAGCACCGGGGAGCTGTTTTTT.

V is TRBV18 and J is TRBJ1-1, with 9 bases matching TRBD1. CDR3 size: 14 residues. V lost 1 base, J lost 4 bases, and 1 base stayed unmatched. Germline V CDR1 and CDR2: KGHSH, LQKENI. The CDR3 protein is CASSPRDRATEAFF. CDR3 DNA: TGTGCCAGCTCACCACGGGACAGGGCCACTGAAGCTTTCTTT.

In this sample, this clone turned up once. CDR3 region: CASSPSGRGANVLTF. The CDR3 DNA is TGTGCCAGCTCACCTTCAGGGAGGGGGGCCAACGTCCTGACTTTC. The chain uses TRBV18 and TRBJ2-6; D might be TRBD2 (6 bases). This CDR3 comprises 15 residues. V lost 3 bases and J 4 bases, leaving 10 bases between the germline ends. CDR1 is KGHSH and CDR2 is LQKENI in the germline V gene.

This clone was detected only once. J is TRBJ1-5 and V is TRBV2, with 10 bases matching TRBD1. The CDR3 sequence is 18 residues long. Germline CDR1 reads SNHLY; CDR2 reads FYNNEI. Losses at the gene ends were 2 bases for V and 11 bases for J; bases not matched to a gene: 18. CDR3 DNA sequence: TGTGCCAGCAGTGAATCCCGACAGGGGGCCGGCCGAAGGATTTCCCAGCATTTT. It translates to CASSESRQGAGRRISQHF.

J is TRBJ1-1 and V is TRBV20-1; weak D call: TRBD1 (5 bases). V lost 6 bases and J lost 3, with 5 bases in between. Germline assignment: CDR1 DFQATT and CDR2 SNEGSKA (reference sequence). CDR3 length: 10 residues. The CDR3: CSARDTEAFF. DNA for the CDR3: TGCAGTGCCAGGGACACTGAAGCTTTCTTT.

This chain connects TRBV7-8 to TRBJ2-1; 9 bases are a match to TRBD1. In germline, CDR1 is SGHVS, CDR2 FQNEAQ. Trimming at V came to 5 bases and at J to 6 bases, leaving 8 bases not matched to a gene. The CDR3 is 15 amino acids. CDR3 nucleotide sequence: TGTGCCAGCAGCCCCGGACAGGGGCTCGGCAATGAGCAGTTCTTC. Its translation is CASSPGQGLGNEQFF.

This sequence joins TRBV29-1 and TRBJ1-2, with D possibly TRBD1 on 5 matching bases. The germline V gene has CDR1 SQVTM and CDR2 ANQGSEA. V was pared by 6 bases and J by 2 bases, with 16 bases between. The CDR3 sequence is 14 residues long. In DNA form, the CDR3 reads TGCAGCGTAAATGGGGGGGGTAGCAACTATGGCTACACCTTC. Its protein product is CSVNGGGSNYGYTF.

This sequence joins TRBV5-1 and TRBJ2-3; the match to TRBD2 covers 11 bases. The ends lost 4 bases at V and 1 base at J; junction bases unmatched: 5. The germline CDR1 and CDR2 sequences are SGHRS and YFSETQ. The CDR3 sequence is 16 residues long. CDR3 protein: CASSQPGLAGTDTQYF. The DNA for the CDR3 is TGCGCCAGCAGCCAGCCGGGACTAGCGGGCACAGATACGCAGTATTTT. The variable domain in full, completed from reference TRBV5-1 and TRBJ2-3, reads KAGVTQTPRYLIKTRGQQVTLSCSPISGHRSVSWYQQTPGQGLQFLFEYFSETQRNKGNFPGRFSGRQFSNSRSEMNVSTLELGDSALYLCASSQPGLAGTDTQYFGPGTRLTVL.

This clone has just one count. The chain links TRBV6-1 to TRBJ1-3; weak D call: TRBD1 (5 bases). The germline V gene encodes CDR1 MNHNS and CDR2 SASEGT. V was shortened by 1 base and J by 4 bases, with 14 bases between the two germline ends. This CDR3 spans 16 amino acids. CDR3 DNA sequence: TGTGCCAGCAGTGAAGTTATAGGGGAAGTCGGAAACACCATATATTTT. Translating it yields CASSEVIGEVGNTIYF.

CDR3 bases: TGTGCCACCAGTGATTTCTCTACGGGGACAGATACGCAGTATTTT. This sequence encodes CATSDFSTGTDTQYF. The gene calls are TRBV24-1 and TRBJ2-3, with D possibly TRBD2 on 5 matching bases. This CDR3 spans 15 amino acids. The V and J ends lost 1 base and 3 bases respectively, with 10 bases between them. Germline assignment: CDR1 KGHDR and CDR2 SFDVKD.

This clone was recorded once. The chain is built from TRBV4-1 and TRBJ2-7; D gene ambiguous. Germline V gene data show CDR1 as MGHRA and CDR2 as YSYEKL. Deletions cut 1 base from V and 0 bases from J, with 7 bases between. The CDR3 runs to 14 residues. As DNA, the CDR3 is TGCGCCAGCAGCCAAGGGTTCAGCTCCTACGAGCAGTACTTC. It is translated as CASSQGFSSYEQYF.

V usage is TRBV19 and J usage is TRBJ1-1, with a tentative D call TRBD1 (5 bases). V lost 8 bases, J lost 4 bases, and 20 bases lay in between. CDR3 length equals 15 residues. Germline CDR1 is LNHDA and CDR2 is SQIVND (reference sequence). The CDR3 DNA is TGTGCCAGTTTACCCCGGACAATGCGGAGCACTGAAGCTTTCTTT. Translated, it gives CASLPRTMRSTEAFF.

This clone occurred a few times. The chain has TRBV2 and TRBJ1-3, with D tentatively TRBD1 (5 bases). This CDR3 contains 12 residues. Germline V gives CDR1 SNHLY, CDR2 FYNNEI. Deletions cut 8 bases from V and 2 bases from J, with 7 bases between. As DNA, the CDR3 is TGTGCCAGCTGGGGGGCTGGAAACACCATATATTTT. Amino acid sequence: CASWGAGNTIYF.

The J gene is TRBJ2-1, the V gene TRBV19; 10 bases map to TRBD2. The germline gives CDR1 LNHDA, CDR2 SQIVND (reference sequence). Unmatched junction bases numbered 10, after V lost 10 bases and J lost 7 bases. The CDR3 sequence is 14 residues long. The chain's CDR3 is CATKWSGGANEQFF. The CDR3 DNA reads as TGTGCCACCAAGTGGAGCGGGGGGGCGAATGAGCAGTTCTTC.

The J gene is TRBJ1-4, the V gene TRBV28, with 9 bases identical to TRBD1. CDR3 length equals 13 residues. Germline CDR1 reads MDHEN; CDR2 reads SYDVKM. V shed 4 bases and J 8 bases; nucleotides not matched to a gene: 2. The CDR3 bases are TGTGCCAGCAGTTCCGGACAGGGGGAAAAACTGTTTTTT. It codes for CASSSGQGEKLFF.

CDR3 sequence: CASSEQGAQPEAFF. CDR3 nucleotide sequence: TGTGCCAGCAGCGAACAGGGGGCGCAGCCTGAAGCTTTCTTT. V usage is TRBV7-2 and J usage is TRBJ1-1; 9 bases align to TRBD1. The CDR3 consists of 14 residues. Germline trimming cut 5 bases from V and 6 bases from J; bases unmatched to any gene: 7. Germline-derived CDR1 and CDR2 are SGHTA and FQGNSA.

In DNA form, the CDR3 reads TGTGCCAGTACTAGGAGGACAGGGGCAGGAACTAATGAAAAACTGTTTTTT. Protein: CASTRRTGAGTNEKLFF. The chain has TRBV19 and TRBJ1-4; 9 bases are a match to TRBD1. The CDR3 has 17 residues. The germline V gene encodes CDR1 LNHDA and CDR2 SQIVND (reference sequence). V gave up 7 bases and J gave up 1 base; unmatched junction bases: 10. Drawing the rest from reference TRBV19 and TRBJ1-4, the complete variable domain is DGGITQSPKYLFRKEGQNVTLSCEQNLNHDAMYWYRQDPGQGLRLIYYSQIVNDFQKGDIAEGYSVSREKKESFPLTVTSAQKNPTAFYLCASTRRTGAGTNEKLFFGSGTQLSVL.

V usage is TRBV7-9 and J usage is TRBJ1-2; D unresolved. The CDR3 totals 14 residues. CDR1 is SEHNR, CDR2 FQNEAQ, per germline (reference sequence). Trimming cost V 5 bases and J 7 bases, with 17 bases left between them. The CDR3 bases are TGTGCCAGCAGCACAGAACTGGGTTCGGCTGGCTACACCTTC. This sequence encodes CASSTELGSAGYTF.